One sample yielded the 27 T cell receptor beta chains listed below, sequenced in a study of T cell responses to AZD1222 COVID-19 vaccine. Sequencing used immunoSEQ multiplex PCR; TCRdb keeps in-frame clones, though not all of them. The table lists some 130,000 clones, approximately 90% of them singletons. The sequenced sample was peripheral blood, obtained on day 0 of AZD1222 vaccination. Receptors originate from an adult in good health.

This CDR3 is CASSRGQTSNQPQHF. The CDR3 DNA reads as TGTGCCAGCAGTCGTGGACAGACTAGCAATCAGCCCCAGCATTTT. This chain joins TRBV5-8 and TRBJ1-5, with D possibly TRBD1 on 6 matching bases. CDR1 is SGHTS and CDR2 is YDEGEE in the germline V gene. The CDR3 has 15 amino acids. V was shortened by 5 bases and J by 0 bases, with 12 bases between the two germline ends.

Notes on this clone: One end of the junction varies from germline; a read error may be responsible. This sequence joins TRBV6-5 and TRBJ2-1, with 7 bases aligning to TRBD2. The CDR3 runs 15 residues. Germline CDR1 reads MNHEY; CDR2 reads SVGAGI. Written as DNA, the CDR3 is TGTGCAAGCAAGGCTGAGGGACTAACGTCGAGTGAGCAGTTCTTC. Amino acid sequence: CASKAEGLTSSEQFF.

This rearrangement joins TRBV7-3 to TRBJ1-1; D unresolved. Germline V lookup: CDR1 SGHTA, CDR2 FQGTGA. The CDR3 consists of 13 residues. The V end lost 3 bases, the J end lost 3 bases, and 8 bases lay between the germline ends. The CDR3 nucleotides read TGTGCCAGCAGCTTCGGGGTACACACTGAAGCTTTCTTT. It is translated as CASSFGVHTEAFF. Full variable domain (outside the CDR3, taken from reference TRBV7-3 and TRBJ1-1): GAGVSQTPSNKVTEKGKYVELRCDPISGHTALYWYRQSLGQGPEFLIYFQGTGAADDSGLPNDRFFAVRPEGSVSTLKIQRTERGDSAVYLCASSFGVHTEAFFGQGTRLTVV.

The V call is TRBV5-6, the J call TRBJ1-2, with D unresolved. Germline V gives CDR1 SGHDT, CDR2 YYEEEE. This CDR3 contains 11 residues. Trimming removed 3 bases at V and 5 bases at J, with 5 bases between. The CDR3 nucleotides read TGTGCCAGCAGCTCGGCGTATGGCTACACCTTC. Protein product: CASSSAYGYTF.

The chain combines TRBV3-1 (or the pseudogene TRBV3-2) with TRBJ1-1; D may be TRBD1 (5 bases). CDR3 length: 14 residues. Germline values: CDR1 LGHDT, CDR2 YNNKEL (reference sequence). Trimming took 1 base from V and 7 from J, leaving 13 bases between them. CDR3 sequence: CASSQGPGRLEAFF. In DNA form, the CDR3 reads TGTGCCAGCAGCCAAGGTCCGGGACGGCTTGAAGCTTTCTTT.

The gene calls are TRBV27 and TRBJ2-2; D unresolved. CDR1 and CDR2 (germline): MNHEY, SMNVEV (reference sequence). Trimming took off 3 bases at V and 3 bases at J, with 14 bases between the two ends. The CDR3 loop spans 16 amino acids. The CDR3 DNA is TGTGCCAGCAGTTTTATTCCTCCTGGGGACACCGGGGAGCTGTTTTTT. Translated: CASSFIPPGDTGELFF.

The chain has TRBV3-1 (or the pseudogene TRBV3-2) and TRBJ2-2, with D uncertain. The germline CDR1 and CDR2 sequences are LGHDT and YNNKEL (reference sequence). V gave up 2 bases and J gave up 5 bases, with 6 bases separating them. This CDR3 is 13 amino acids long. The CDR3 protein is CASSQLETGELFF. The CDR3 DNA sequence: TGTGCCAGCAGCCAACTAGAAACCGGGGAGCTGTTTTTT.

The chain carries TRBV5-1 and TRBJ1-1; perhaps TRBD1 as D (6 bases). With 0 bases removed from V and 9 bases from J, the gap between germline ends came to 12 bases. CDR1 SGHRS and CDR2 YFSETQ come from the germline V gene. CDR3 length: 13 residues. CDR3 nucleotide sequence: TGCGCCAGCAGCTTGGGCGGGGGCGATAAAGCTTTCTTT. Amino acid sequence: CASSLGGGDKAFF. Variable domain in full (rest from reference TRBV5-1 and TRBJ1-1): KAGVTQTPRYLIKTRGQQVTLSCSPISGHRSVSWYQQTPGQGLQFLFEYFSETQRNKGNFPGRFSGRQFSNSRSEMNVSTLELGDSALYLCASSLGGGDKAFFGQGTRLTVV.

A few counts support this clone. The gene calls are TRBV28 and TRBJ1-2, with a tentative D call TRBD1 (5 bases). Germline CDR1 reads MDHEN; CDR2 reads SYDVKM. V lost 1 base and J 2 bases, leaving 8 bases between the germline ends. The CDR3 has 14 residues. The CDR3 bases are TGTGCCAGCAGTTTATTATCAGGGAACTATGGCTACACCTTC. Translating gives CASSLLSGNYGYTF.

This clone showed up just a few times. The V gene is TRBV6-2 or TRBV6-3, the J gene TRBJ2-7; TRBD2 agrees at 14 bases. The CDR3 has 15 amino acids. Germline trimming cut 0 bases from V and 7 bases from J; bases unmatched to any gene: 2. Germline loops: CDR1 MNHEY, CDR2 SVGEGT. CDR3 loop: CASSYSTSGGAEQYF. The CDR3 DNA reads TGTGCCAGCAGTTACTCGACTAGCGGGGGGGCAGAGCAGTACTTC.

V gene TRBV6-5 combines with J gene TRBJ2-7, with D possibly TRBD1 on 7 matching bases. Germline lookup yields CDR1 MNHEY and CDR2 SVGAGI. The V end was cut by 6 bases, the J end by 3 bases, with 18 bases between. The CDR3 spans 15 residues. This CDR3 is CASSRQGLPYYEQYF. CDR3 sequence (DNA): TGTGCCAGCAGCCGACAGGGACTTCCTTACTACGAGCAGTACTTC.

The chain carries TRBV5-1 and TRBJ1-1, with 7 bases matching TRBD1. The CDR3 covers 17 residues. V gave up 0 bases and J gave up 0 bases; unmatched junction bases: 8. Germline V gives CDR1 SGHRS, CDR2 YFSETQ. Here the CDR3 reads CASSLGGGAGVNTEAFF. The CDR3 DNA sequence: TGCGCCAGCAGCTTGGGAGGGGGCGCAGGGGTGAACACTGAAGCTTTCTTT.

The V gene is TRBV5-1, the J gene TRBJ1-5, with D possibly TRBD1 on 6 matching bases. This CDR3 contains 18 residues. V lost 4 bases and J 5 bases, leaving 25 bases between the germline ends. Per the germline V gene, CDR1 is SGHRS and CDR2 is YFSETQ. This CDR3 reads CASSLRPQGYPNDQPQHF. Written as DNA, the CDR3 is TGCGCCAGCAGCCTCCGGCCGCAGGGGTATCCCAATGATCAGCCCCAGCATTTT.

The chain carries TRBV19 and TRBJ2-7; 10 positions agree with TRBD1. Germline values: CDR1 LNHDA, CDR2 SQIVND (reference sequence). Trimming cost V 6 bases and J 2 bases; bases outside gene matches: 4. The CDR3 loop spans 14 amino acids. The CDR3: CASRETGGPYEQYF. The CDR3 bases are TGTGCCAGTAGGGAGACAGGGGGCCCCTACGAGCAGTACTTC.

The V call is TRBV5-1, the J call TRBJ2-3, with 9 nucleotides matching TRBD2. Trimming at V came to 5 bases and at J to 0 bases, leaving 7 bases not matched to a gene. The CDR3 spans 16 residues. Germline V gene sequence: CDR1 SGHRS, CDR2 YFSETQ. For the CDR3, the DNA is TGCGCCAGCAGAGCCGGGCTAGCGGGGAGCACAGATACGCAGTATTTT. Translating it yields CASRAGLAGSTDTQYF.

The chain employs TRBV27 and TRBJ2-5; TRBD1 or TRBD2 may be the D gene (5 bases each). The CDR3 covers 15 residues. CDR1 is MNHEY, CDR2 SMNVEV, per germline (reference sequence). Trimming pared 2 bases from V and 5 bases from J, leaving 15 bases between. As DNA, the CDR3 is TGTGCCAGCAGTTTAAACTGGGGACGGTGGGAGACCCAGTACTTC. This translates into CASSLNWGRWETQYF.

J is TRBJ2-1 and V is TRBV19, with 7 nucleotides matching TRBD2. There are 18 residues in the CDR3. V shed 3 bases and J 9 bases; nucleotides not matched to a gene: 20. The germline CDR1 and CDR2 sequences are LNHDA and SQIVND (reference sequence). The CDR3 reads CASSMIPAGRSGPTEQFF. Written as DNA, the CDR3 is TGTGCCAGTAGTATGATCCCAGCGGGACGTTCAGGACCGACTGAGCAGTTCTTC. Filled out from reference TRBV19 and TRBJ2-1, the complete variable domain reads DGGITQSPKYLFRKEGQNVTLSCEQNLNHDAMYWYRQDPGQGLRLIYYSQIVNDFQKGDIAEGYSVSREKKESFPLTVTSAQKNPTAFYLCASSMIPAGRSGPTEQFFGPGTRLTVL.

This chain links TRBV25-1 with TRBJ1-5; unclear D gene. The CDR3 is made up of 17 amino acids. Trimming left V 3 bases short and J 0 bases short, with 15 bases between. CDR1 and CDR2 (germline): MGHDK, SYGVNS. CDR3 sequence (DNA): TGTGCCAGCAGTGATGGCCCAGGTTCTCATAGCAATCAGCCCCAGCATTTT. It is translated as CASSDGPGSHSNQPQHF.

This sequence joins TRBV5-6 and TRBJ1-5, with TRBD1 matching over 7 bases. The junction had 14 bases not matched to a gene; V was cut back by 2 bases and J by 6 bases. The CDR3 is made up of 17 amino acids. Germline CDR1 reads SGHDT; CDR2 reads YYEEEE. The CDR3 nucleotides read TGTGCCAGCAGCTTTGGGGGACAGCATGTGATGATTCAGCCCCAGCATTTT. Protein product: CASSFGGQHVMIQPQHF.

This clone was recorded once. The gene calls are TRBV7-9 and TRBJ2-3; D not certain. Germline CDR1 SEHNR, CDR2 FQNEAQ (reference sequence). This CDR3 is built from 14 residues. Trimming took off 2 bases at V and 5 bases at J, with 11 bases between the two ends. CDR3 residues: CASSLSASGDTQYF. The DNA of the CDR3 is TGTGCCAGCAGCTTATCCGCGAGTGGAGATACGCAGTATTTT.

This sequence joins TRBV7-6 and TRBJ2-7; D is ambiguous. The CDR3 covers 12 residues. Trimming left V 2 bases short and J 7 bases short, with 9 bases between. Germline-derived CDR1 and CDR2 are SGHVS and FNYEAQ. CDR3 nucleotide sequence: TGTGCCAGCAGCTTACCAATCGGAGAGCAGTACTTC. Amino acid sequence: CASSLPIGEQYF.

The J gene is TRBJ1-5, the V gene TRBV19, with 8 bases that match TRBD1. This CDR3 has 14 amino acids. V dropped 8 bases and J dropped 3; count of bases not matched to a gene: 6. Germline V gene lookup returns CDR1 LNHDA and CDR2 SQIVND (reference sequence). CDR3 in DNA: TGTGCCAGTCTAGGGACAGGAAACAATCAGCCCCAGCATTTT. Protein product: CASLGTGNNQPQHF.

The chain carries TRBV15 and TRBJ1-5; D gene unclear. Trimming stripped 4 bases from V and 3 bases from J, with 13 bases between. Per the germline V gene, CDR1 is LNHNV and CDR2 is YYDKDF (reference sequence). The CDR3 totals 15 residues. CDR3 amino acids: CATSTSHSNNQPQHF. CDR3 nucleotides: TGTGCCACCAGCACCTCACACTCAAACAATCAGCCCCAGCATTTT.

The rearrangement joins TRBV6-5 to TRBJ1-1; TRBD1 is a possible D gene (6 bases). The CDR3 extends over 15 amino acids. Germline V lookup: CDR1 MNHEY, CDR2 SVGAGI. Trimming took 0 bases from V and 5 from J, leaving 13 bases between them. The CDR3 region is CASSYSGAVVTEAFF. Written as DNA, the CDR3 is TGTGCCAGCAGTTACTCGGGGGCGGTCGTGACTGAAGCTTTCTTT.

This sequence joins TRBV9 and TRBJ1-5; D possibly corresponds to TRBD1 (5 bases). Germline V CDR1 and CDR2: SGDLS, YYNGEE. The CDR3 runs 15 residues. V was shortened by 4 bases and J by 2 bases, with 13 bases between the two germline ends. CDR3 protein: CASSPRGGGNQPQHF. In DNA form, the CDR3 reads TGTGCCAGCAGCCCACGGGGCGGTGGCAATCAGCCCCAGCATTTT. The complete variable domain, with remaining parts taken from reference TRBV9 and TRBJ1-5, reads DSGVTQTPKHLITATGQRVTLRCSPRSGDLSVYWYQQSLDQGLQFLIQYYNGEERAKGNILERFSAQQFPDLHSELNLSSLELGDSALYFCASSPRGGGNQPQHFGDGTRLSIL.

This chain uses TRBV20-1 with TRBJ1-2, with 8 bases lining up with TRBD1. CDR1 and CDR2 from the germline V gene are DFQATT and SNEGSKA (reference sequence). With 3 bases clipped from V and 5 bases from J, the junction kept 8 bases outside the gene matches. CDR3 length: 14 residues. Written as DNA, the CDR3 is TGCAGTGCTAGTTATCAGGGGGCGTATTATGGCTACACCTTC. Protein product: CSASYQGAYYGYTF.

V is TRBV9 and J is TRBJ2-5, with D unclear. This CDR3 spans 13 amino acids. The V and J ends lost 4 bases and 2 bases respectively, with 9 bases between them. Germline assignment: CDR1 SGDLS and CDR2 YYNGEE. CDR3 amino acids: CASSSGDQETQYF. For the CDR3, the DNA is TGTGCCAGCAGCTCAGGTGATCAAGAGACCCAGTACTTC.